This T cell receptor beta chain was identified during a study of cytotoxic CD8 clonotypes in ibrutinib-treated CLL. The wider study: The cohort had around 10 relapsed/refractory and fewer than 16 treatment-naive patients, some 18 IGHV unmutated. General study findings and limits: Sample timing was unmatched between remission and later-progressing patients; lymph nodes unstudied. Higher clonality was seen at ibrutinib response and a return toward baseline at progression.

CDR3 size: 15 residues. Between the trimmed V and J ends, which lost 3 bases and 0 bases, there was a span of 12 bases. Germline-derived CDR1 and CDR2 are SGHRS and YFSETQ. Turning to this clone: Its antigen is not known.

The assay was immunoSEQ multiplex PCR, and TCRdb's table has in-frame clones only and misses some. The sample has approximately 80,000 clones; about 86% are singletons. The rearrangement joins TRBV5-1 to TRBJ1-1; D might be TRBD1 (6 bases). The sequence derives from a human donor with chronic lymphocytic leukemia. The specimen was PBMCs, collected before ibrutinib treatment. CDR3 region: CASSSGGTMNTEAFF. The CDR3 DNA reads as TGCGCCAGCAGCTCGGGCGGGACAATGAACACTGAAGCTTTCTTT.